Listed below are T cell receptor beta chains from one sample, sequenced in a study of tumor-infiltrating lymphocytes in primary liver carcinoma. TCRdb called the multiplex PCR reads again in MiXCR, with one record for every CDR3 protein. The sample includes some 110,000 distinct CDR3 sequences, around 83% of them seen just once. Sequencing was performed on liver tumor tissue from sampling region 3. The receptors derive from a man aged 35 to 55 with primary liver carcinoma and hepatitis B virus infection. Each CDR3 is given without its conserved first and last residue.

TRBV5-6	TRBJ2-1	ASSQIIAGGVDDEQI
TRBV4-3	TRBJ2-7	ASSQGTGSRYHEQY
TRBV14	TRBJ2-7	TSSQNQEREQY
TRBV6-6	TRBJ2-1	ASSLGRRSGQF
TRBV5-1	TRBJ2-1	ASGTHGSSYNEQF
TRBV19	TRBJ1-2	ASSEGPYCSYT
TRBV6-4	TRBJ2-1	ANSDGTSGNNEQF
TRBV29-1	TRBJ2-7	SVEGVHEQC
TRBV6-6	TRBJ1-5	ISSYLTGMSNQPHH
TRBV6-2/TRBV6-3	TRBJ2-7	AISLRDRAHEQY
TRBV11-2	TRBJ1-2	VSTSNPGVGYT
TRBV6-2/TRBV6-3	TRBJ2-3	ASIYAWESDTQY
TRBV6-6	TRBJ1-1	ASSTGKTTEAF